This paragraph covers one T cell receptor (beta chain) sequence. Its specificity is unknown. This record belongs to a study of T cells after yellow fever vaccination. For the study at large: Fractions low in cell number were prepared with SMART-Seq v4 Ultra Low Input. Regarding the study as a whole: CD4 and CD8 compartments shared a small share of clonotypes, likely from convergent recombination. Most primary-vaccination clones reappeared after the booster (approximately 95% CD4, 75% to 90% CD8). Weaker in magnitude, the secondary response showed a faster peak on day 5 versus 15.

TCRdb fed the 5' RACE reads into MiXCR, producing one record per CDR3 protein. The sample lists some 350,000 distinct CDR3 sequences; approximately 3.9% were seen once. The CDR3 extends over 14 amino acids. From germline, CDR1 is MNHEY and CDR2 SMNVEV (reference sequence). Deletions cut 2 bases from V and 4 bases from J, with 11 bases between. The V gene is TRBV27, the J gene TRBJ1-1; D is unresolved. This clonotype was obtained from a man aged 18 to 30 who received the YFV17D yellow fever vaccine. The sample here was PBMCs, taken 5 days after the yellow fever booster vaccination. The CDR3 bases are TGTGCCAGCAGTTTAGGCCCGTTTGTCACTGAAGCTTTCTTT. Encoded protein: CASSLGPFVTEAFF.